Listed below are T cell receptor beta chains from one sample, sequenced in a study of patients and donors after allogeneic stem cell transplantation. TCRdb independently ran MiXCR on the RT-PCR reads; one entry per CDR3 protein. The sample has some 880,000 distinct CDR3 sequences, around 17% seen once. The sequencing input was blood, either unsorted or a sorted T cell fraction (not recorded which). The receptors were gathered from a human donor who was either an allogeneic HSCT recipient or a stem cell or donor lymphocyte infusion donor (not recorded which). It is not recorded whose cells these are; they may come from a transplant donor. Both conserved end residues are part of each CDR3. The D gene is left open where the match is weak. Clone size is given for some rows only: seen once, a few or many times, or a class if the clone is expanded.

abundance	d_gene	v_gene	j_gene	CDR3nt	CDR3aa
.	.	TRBV6-1	TRBJ1-1	TGTGCCAGCGGGCGCCGTTGGAACACTGAAGCTTTCTTT	CASGRRWNTEAFF
.	TRBD2	TRBV6-5	TRBJ2-7	TGTGCCAGCAGGGGGACTAGCGTCGAGCAGTACTTC	CASRGTSVEQYF
many	TRBD1	TRBV5-1	TRBJ1-1	TGCGCCAGCAGTTCCGGACAGGGACGAGAAGCTTTCTTT	CASSSGQGREAFF
.	TRBD2	TRBV5-1	TRBJ2-1	TGCGCCAGCAGCTTGCAGGCTAGCGGGGGGGAGGAGGAGCAGTTCTTC	CASSLQASGGEEEQFF
many	.	TRBV15	TRBJ2-7	TGTGCCACCAGCAGAGATGGGTCCTACGAGCAGTACTTC	CATSRDGSYEQYF
.	TRBD1	TRBV9	TRBJ2-3	TGTGCCAGCAGCGTAGCTCAGGGGGACCTATCGGCAGATACGCAGTATTTT	CASSVAQGDLSADTQYF
few	.	TRBV6-5	TRBJ2-5	TGTGCCAGCAGTTACGGTGGGGGGAGGAAGACCCAGTACTTC	CASSYGGGRKTQYF
few	TRBD1	TRBV2	TRBJ1-1	TGTGCCAGCGGGACCCCAGGGGGCAAAGGGCACACTGAAGCTTTCTTT	CASGTPGGKGHTEAFF
many	.	TRBV29-1	TRBJ2-7	TGCAGCGTTGATGGTGGGAGTCTGAACGAGCAGTACTTC	CSVDGGSLNEQYF
few	.	TRBV12-3/TRBV12-4	TRBJ2-5	TGTGCCAGCAGTTTGGGGTCCCCAGAGACCCAGTACTTC	CASSLGSPETQYF
.	.	TRBV30	TRBJ1-1	TGTGCCTGGAGTGTACAAAGTTGGGACACTGAAGCTTTCTTT	CAWSVQSWDTEAFF
.	.	TRBV5-1	TRBJ1-1	TGCGCCAGCAGCTCCGGGGCGCACACTGAAGCTTTCTTT	CASSSGAHTEAFF
.	.	TRBV12-3/TRBV12-4	TRBJ2-1	TGTGCCAGCAGTTTAGGGGGCGGACCGAGCTCCTACAATGAGCAGTTCTTC	CASSLGGGPSSYNEQFF
.	.	TRBV30	TRBJ1-6	TGTGCCTGGCAGAGTAATTCACCCCTCCACTTT	CAWQSNSPLHF
.	.	TRBV20-1	TRBJ2-5	TGCAGTGCTAGAGTGAGGGGCCACCAAGAGACCCAGTACTTC	CSARVRGHQETQYF
few	TRBD2	TRBV5-1	TRBJ2-7	TGCGCCAGCAGCTTGGACCCCGGGACTAGCGGGAAGGGAGAGCAGTACTTC	CASSLDPGTSGKGEQYF
.	.	TRBV9	TRBJ2-1	TGTGCCAGCAGCCCAGACTGGCGACCCTACAATAAGCAGTTCTTC	CASSPDWRPYNKQFF
.	TRBD1	TRBV24-1	TRBJ2-3	TGTGCCACCAGTGATGTCGGGACAGGGAAGACAGATACGCAGTATTTT	CATSDVGTGKTDTQYF
few	TRBD1	TRBV5-1	TRBJ2-1	TGCGCCAGCAGCTTTCGGCAGGGGGCAAACAATGAGCAGTTCTTC	CASSFRQGANNEQFF
few	.	TRBV7-9	TRBJ2-7	TGTGCCAGCAGCTTGGGCGGGGCAGGCGGGGAGCAGTACTTC	CASSLGGAGGEQYF
few	TRBD2	TRBV20-1	TRBJ2-4	TGCAGTGCTAGAGGACTAGCGGGGAACATTCAGTACTTC	CSARGLAGNIQYF
.	.	TRBV7-3	TRBJ2-1	TGTGCCAGCAGCCCGGACTCGACTAGGAATGAGCAGTTCTTC	CASSPDSTRNEQFF
few	TRBD1	TRBV3-1	TRBJ1-1	TGTGCCAGCAGCCCATACCGGGACAGTGGCACTGAAGCTTTCTTT	CASSPYRDSGTEAFF
few	.	TRBV9	TRBJ2-5	TGTGCCAGCAGCGAGGGGCGGGGGCTCGAAGAGACCCAGTACTTC	CASSEGRGLEETQYF
.	TRBD2	TRBV6-5	TRBJ2-3	TGTGCCAGCAGTTACTGGACTAGCGGGAGCACAGATACGCAGTATTTT	CASSYWTSGSTDTQYF
few	TRBD1	TRBV20-1	TRBJ1-2	TGCAGTGCTAGCCTAAAGGCGACAGGGGAGGATGGCTACACCTTC	CSASLKATGEDGYTF
.	TRBD2	TRBV6-1	TRBJ2-5	TGTGCCAGCAGTGAACCTGCTATGACTAGCGGGAGGGAGACCCAGTACTTC	CASSEPAMTSGRETQYF
.	.	TRBV3-1	TRBJ1-1	TGTGCCAGCAGCCAAGTTGACAATGAAGCTTTCTTT	CASSQVDNEAFF
.	.	TRBV25-1	TRBJ1-2	TGTGCCAGCGGCGGACCCATAGGGGGTGGCTACACCTTC	CASGGPIGGGYTF
.	.	TRBV7-9	TRBJ1-1	TGTGCCAGCAGCTTAGAAGGGTCAGGGAGGACTGAAGCTTTCTTT	CASSLEGSGRTEAFF
few	.	TRBV19	TRBJ1-1	TGTGCCAGTAGTACCGTTCGCCAGGGTAGCACTGAAGCTTTCTTT	CASSTVRQGSTEAFF
.	.	TRBV20-1	TRBJ1-1	TGCAGTGCTAGAGAGGGGGTACTACGGGTCTTT	CSAREGVLRVF
few	.	TRBV10-2	TRBJ2-5	TGCGCCAGCAGTGAGTGGACTACCGAAGAGACCCAGTACTTC	CASSEWTTEETQYF
few	TRBD2	TRBV10-3	TRBJ2-1	TGTGCCATCACCGGAGGACTAGCGGGAGAATCAGAGCAGTTCTTC	CAITGGLAGESEQFF
.	.	TRBV12-3/TRBV12-4	TRBJ1-1	TGTGCCAGCGCGAGACCGGGGATCCCTGAAGCTTTCTTT	CASARPGIPEAFF
once	TRBD2	TRBV12-3/TRBV12-4	TRBJ2-5	TGTGCCAGCAGTCGGGATCTAGCGGGGGGGCCGGGAGTCCAAGAGACCCAGTACTTC	CASSRDLAGGPGVQETQYF
.	.	TRBV7-2	TRBJ2-2	TGTGCCAGCAGCCCCGACGGGGGCCAGTCCGGGGAGCTGTTTTTT	CASSPDGGQSGELFF
few	TRBD1	TRBV20-1	TRBJ1-1	TGCAGTGCTAGAGGGGCGGACAGGGGGCCGGGTACTGAAGCTTTCTTT	CSARGADRGPGTEAFF
once	TRBD2	TRBV6-2/TRBV6-3	TRBJ2-7	TGTGCCAGCAGTTACGAAATTTTAGCGGGAGGAAGGTACGAGCAGTACTTC	CASSYEILAGGRYEQYF
.	.	TRBV2	TRBJ2-5	TGTGCCAGCAGAAGGGTAGAGACCCAGTACTTC	CASRRVETQYF
.	TRBD2	TRBV6-2/TRBV6-3	TRBJ2-7	TGTGCCAGCAGCGGACTAGGGAGCCACGAGCAGTACTTC	CASSGLGSHEQYF
few	.	TRBV4-3	TRBJ2-7	TGCGCCAGCAGCCAAGTTGCTAGAGGGTCCTACGAGCAGTACTTC	CASSQVARGSYEQYF
few	TRBD2	TRBV5-1	TRBJ2-3	TGCGCCAGCAGCTCCCAGACTAGCGGGAGCACAGATACGCAGTATTTT	CASSSQTSGSTDTQYF
few	TRBD1	TRBV6-5	TRBJ2-3	TGTGCCAGCAGTTACCCCTCGGCTACAGGGGGCACAGATACGCAGTATTTT	CASSYPSATGGTDTQYF
.	TRBD1	TRBV25-1	TRBJ2-1	TGTGCCAGCAGTGAATCCCAGGGGGCGAACAAGCAGTTCTTC	CASSESQGANKQFF
.	.	TRBV6-5	TRBJ2-7	TGTGCCAGCAGTTACCTTGACGAGCAGTACTTC	CASSYLDEQYF
.	.	TRBV18	TRBJ1-4	TGTGCCAGCTCACCAGTCCAGACCAAGGCTAATGAAAAACTGTTTTTT	CASSPVQTKANEKLFF
.	.	TRBV10-3	TRBJ1-6	TGTGCCATCAAGGACACCAACTATAATTCACCCCTCCACTTT	CAIKDTNYNSPLHF
.	TRBD2	TRBV12-3/TRBV12-4	TRBJ2-1	TGTGCCAGCAGTGGGACTAGCGGCGTGAGCTCCTACAATGAGCAGTTCTTC	CASSGTSGVSSYNEQFF
.	TRBD2	TRBV12-5	TRBJ2-4	TGTGCTAGTGGCCCCGGGACTAGCGGACTACTAGCCAAAAACATTCAGTACTTC	CASGPGTSGLLAKNIQYF
.	TRBD1	TRBV5-1	TRBJ1-4	TGCGCCAGCAGCTTGAGCGCCGGGACAGGGCTGTTTTTT	CASSLSAGTGLFF
few	.	TRBV4-2	TRBJ1-5	TGTGCCAGCAGCCAAGTCGTCCCGACGAACAATCAGCCCCAGCATTTT	CASSQVVPTNNQPQHF
.	TRBD2	TRBV12-3/TRBV12-4	TRBJ2-7	TGTGCCAGCAGATCCGGGACTAGTGTCGAGCAGTACTTC	CASRSGTSVEQYF
many	.	TRBV5-1	TRBJ1-2	TGCGCCAGCAGCTTTAAGGATAGCTACACCTTC	CASSFKDSYTF
few	.	TRBV12-3/TRBV12-4	TRBJ2-7	TGTGCCAGCAGTTTTGGGGTTACCCACTACGAGCAGTACTTC	CASSFGVTHYEQYF